These 5 T cell receptor beta chains originate from one sample sequenced in a study of cytomegalovirus exposure and HLA in healthy donors. PCR amplification relied on 60 Vbeta primers (plus 13 Jbeta primers). Only in-frame clones appear in the TCRdb table, and some are missing; sequencing was by immunoSEQ multiplex PCR. There are about 190,000 clones in the sample, with almost 6.5% held by the top ten. Sequencing used PBMCs. The receptor set was obtained from a man younger than 40 in good health and CMV-seronegative.

The chain has TRBV18 and TRBJ2-3; 7 bases agree with TRBD2. J lost 2 bases, V lost 3 bases, and 2 bases had no gene match. Per the germline V gene, CDR1 is KGHSH and CDR2 is LQKENI. This CDR3 region has 14 residues. The CDR3 here is CASSPSGNTDTQYF. The CDR3 nucleotides are TGTGCCAGCTCACCCAGCGGGAACACAGATACGCAGTATTTT.

J is TRBJ1-1 and V is TRBV5-1; D is undetermined. Germline CDR1 is SGHRS and CDR2 is YFSETQ. The germline V and J ends were trimmed by 1 base and 2 bases, with 15 bases remaining between them. The CDR3 totals 16 residues. The CDR3 protein is CASSLSRPGVNTEAFF. In DNA form, the CDR3 reads TGCGCCAGCAGCTTGAGTAGACCCGGGGTCAACACTGAAGCTTTCTTT.

This chain connects TRBV5-1 to TRBJ1-1, with 9 bases fitting TRBD1. The junction had 11 bases not matched to a gene; V was cut back by 4 bases and J by 4 bases. The germline V gene has CDR1 SGHRS and CDR2 YFSETQ. This CDR3 has 16 residues. The CDR3 protein is CASSRNRGLLGTEAFF. The CDR3 DNA follows: TGCGCCAGCAGCAGAAACAGGGGGCTCCTGGGCACTGAAGCTTTCTTT.

The chain links TRBV9 to TRBJ2-2; 9 bases match TRBD1. Trimming at V came to 0 bases and at J to 4 bases, leaving 4 bases not matched to a gene. Germline CDR1 SGDLS, CDR2 YYNGEE. This CDR3 has 16 residues. CDR3 nucleotide sequence: TGTGCCAGCAGCGTAGCGGGACAGGGATTCACCGGGGAGCTGTTTTTT. Its translation is CASSVAGQGFTGELFF.

The chain employs TRBV6-1 and TRBJ1-1; a possible D gene is TRBD1 (6 bases). Germline CDR1 MNHNS, CDR2 SASEGT. The V end was cut by 6 bases, the J end by 6 bases, with 14 bases between. The CDR3 length is 13 residues. Written as DNA, the CDR3 is TGTGCCAGCAGCTACGGGACACTCGCTGAAGCTTTCTTT. As protein: CASSYGTLAEAFF.